This T cell receptor (beta chain) was observed in a study of T cell changes during pregnancy in multiple sclerosis. This CDR3 is built from 12 residues. The data were produced by immunoSEQ multiplex PCR, yet TCRdb's version contains in-frame clones alone and is incomplete. In the table there are 15,000 or so clones, 80% to 90% of which are singletons. The rearrangement joins TRBV21-1 to TRBJ2-5; TRBD2, as called in the table, went unchecked against the DNA. TRBV21-1 is a pseudogene segment. The clonotype comes from a female donor with multiple sclerosis, enrolled in a pregnancy study. This specimen consisted of CD8+ T cells from peripheral blood mononuclear cells, obtained in the first trimester of pregnancy. CDR3 nucleotide sequence: TGTGCCAGCAGCAGAGTCGAAGAGACCCAGTACTTC. This codes for CASSRVEETQYF.